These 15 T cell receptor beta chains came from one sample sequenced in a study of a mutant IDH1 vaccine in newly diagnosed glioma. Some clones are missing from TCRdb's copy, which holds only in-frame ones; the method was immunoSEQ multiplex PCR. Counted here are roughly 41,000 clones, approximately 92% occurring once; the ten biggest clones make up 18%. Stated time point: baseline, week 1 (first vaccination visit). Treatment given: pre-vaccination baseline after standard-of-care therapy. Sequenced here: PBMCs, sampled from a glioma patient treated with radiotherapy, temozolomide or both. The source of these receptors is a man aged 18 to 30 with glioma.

The CDR3 sequence: CASSFTASGRSEQFF. As DNA, the CDR3 is TGTGCCAGCAGCTTTACGGCTAGCGGGAGGAGCGAGCAGTTCTTC. The V gene is TRBV11-2, the J gene TRBJ2-1; 11 nucleotides agree with TRBD2. CDR3 length: 15 amino acids. V trimming: 3 bases; J trimming: 10 bases; junction bases outside the gene matches: 8. The germline gives CDR1 SGHAT, CDR2 FQNNGV.

In DNA form, the CDR3 reads TGTGCCAGCAGGATCACAGATACGCAGTATTTT. Amino acids: CASRITDTQYF. The rearrangement joins TRBV25-1 to TRBJ2-3; D unclear. The V gene's germline CDR1 is MGHDK and CDR2 SYGVNS. V lost 6 bases and J 2 bases, leaving 3 bases between the germline ends. The CDR3 loop spans 11 amino acids.

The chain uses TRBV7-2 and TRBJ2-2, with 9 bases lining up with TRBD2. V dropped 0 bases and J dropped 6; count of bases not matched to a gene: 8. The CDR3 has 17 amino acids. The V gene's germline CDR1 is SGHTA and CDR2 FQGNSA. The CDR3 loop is CASSLARLAGYPGELFF. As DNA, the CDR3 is TGTGCCAGCAGCTTAGCGCGTCTAGCGGGATACCCCGGGGAGCTGTTTTTT.

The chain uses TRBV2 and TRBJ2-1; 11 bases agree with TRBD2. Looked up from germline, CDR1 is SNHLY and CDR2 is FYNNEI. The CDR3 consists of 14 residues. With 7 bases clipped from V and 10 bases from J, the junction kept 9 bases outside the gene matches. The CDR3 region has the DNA TGTGCCAGCAAAACTAGCGGGAGTATAAGAGAGCAGTTCTTC. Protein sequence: CASKTSGSIREQFF.

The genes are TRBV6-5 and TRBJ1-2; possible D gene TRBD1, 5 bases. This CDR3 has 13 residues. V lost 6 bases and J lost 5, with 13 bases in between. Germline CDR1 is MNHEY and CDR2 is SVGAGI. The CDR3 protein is CASSRAGRYGYTF. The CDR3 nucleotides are TGTGCCAGCAGCCGGGCAGGGAGATATGGCTACACCTTC.

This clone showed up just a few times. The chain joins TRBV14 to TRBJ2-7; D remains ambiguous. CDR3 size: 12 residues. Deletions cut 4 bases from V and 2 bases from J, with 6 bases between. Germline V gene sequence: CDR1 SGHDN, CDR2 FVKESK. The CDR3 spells CASSLSAYEQYF. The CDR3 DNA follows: TGTGCCAGCAGCCTCAGCGCCTACGAGCAGTACTTC.

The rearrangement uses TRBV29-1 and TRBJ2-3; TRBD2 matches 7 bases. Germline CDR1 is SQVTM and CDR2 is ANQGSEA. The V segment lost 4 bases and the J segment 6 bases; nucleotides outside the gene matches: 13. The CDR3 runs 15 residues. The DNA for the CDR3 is TGCAGCGTTGTGGGGCCCGGACTAGTAACGGATACGCAGTATTTT. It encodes CSVVGPGLVTDTQYF.

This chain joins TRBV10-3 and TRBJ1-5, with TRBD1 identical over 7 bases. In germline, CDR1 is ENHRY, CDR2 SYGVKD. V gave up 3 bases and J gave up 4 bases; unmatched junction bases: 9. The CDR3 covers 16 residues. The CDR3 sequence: CAISEGRQGGNQPQHF. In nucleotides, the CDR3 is TGTGCCATCAGTGAAGGTAGACAGGGAGGGAATCAGCCCCAGCATTTT.

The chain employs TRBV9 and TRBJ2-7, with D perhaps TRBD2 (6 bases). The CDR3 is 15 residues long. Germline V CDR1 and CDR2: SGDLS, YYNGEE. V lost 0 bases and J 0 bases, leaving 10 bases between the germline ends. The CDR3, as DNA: TGTGCCAGCAGCGTAGGGACGGGAGTCTCCTACGAGCAGTACTTC. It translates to CASSVGTGVSYEQYF.

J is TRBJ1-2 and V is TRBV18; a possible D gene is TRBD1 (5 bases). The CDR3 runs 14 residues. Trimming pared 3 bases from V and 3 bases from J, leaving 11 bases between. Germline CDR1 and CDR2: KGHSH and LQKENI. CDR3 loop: CASSPPSRDYGYTF. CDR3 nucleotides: TGTGCCAGCTCACCCCCGAGCAGGGACTATGGCTACACCTTC.

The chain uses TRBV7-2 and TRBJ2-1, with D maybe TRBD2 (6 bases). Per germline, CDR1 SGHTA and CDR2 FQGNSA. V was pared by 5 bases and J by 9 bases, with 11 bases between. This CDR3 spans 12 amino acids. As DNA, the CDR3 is TGTGCCAGCAGCCACAGACTAGTTGAGCAGTTCTTC. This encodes CASSHRLVEQFF.

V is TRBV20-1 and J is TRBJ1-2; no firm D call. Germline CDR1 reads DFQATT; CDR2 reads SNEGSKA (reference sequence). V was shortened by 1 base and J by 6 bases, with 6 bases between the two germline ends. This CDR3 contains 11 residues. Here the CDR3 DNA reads TGCAGTGCTAGAGTTCAAAATGGCTACACCTTC. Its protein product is CSARVQNGYTF.

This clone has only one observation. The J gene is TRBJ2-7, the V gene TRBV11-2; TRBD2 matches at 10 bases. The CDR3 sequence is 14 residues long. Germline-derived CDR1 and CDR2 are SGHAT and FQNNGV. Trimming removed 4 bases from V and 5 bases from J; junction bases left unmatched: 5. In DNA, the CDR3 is TGTGCCAGCAGCTGGGCTAGCGGGAGCAACGAGCAGTACTTC. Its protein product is CASSWASGSNEQYF.

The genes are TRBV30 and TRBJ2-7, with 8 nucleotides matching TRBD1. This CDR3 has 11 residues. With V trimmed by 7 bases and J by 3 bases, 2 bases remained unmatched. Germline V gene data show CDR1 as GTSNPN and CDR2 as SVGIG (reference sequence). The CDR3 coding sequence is TGTGCCTCCGGACAGGGCTACGAGCAGTACTTC. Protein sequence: CASGQGYEQYF.

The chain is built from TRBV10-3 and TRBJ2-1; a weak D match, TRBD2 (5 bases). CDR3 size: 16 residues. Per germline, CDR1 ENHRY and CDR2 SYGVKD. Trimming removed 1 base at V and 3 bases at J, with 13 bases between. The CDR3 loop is CAISEFNSGLYNEQFF. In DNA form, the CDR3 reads TGTGCCATCAGTGAGTTCAACTCCGGACTCTACAATGAGCAGTTCTTC.